This TCR beta chain was observed in a study of blood T cell repertoires in COVID-19. Study in general: The samples span acute and convalescent COVID-19 from the United States, Italy and Spain.

Produced via immunoSEQ multiplex PCR; TCRdb's table is partial and in-frame only. In the table there are about 49,000 clones, 65% to 85% of which are singletons. CDR1 MNHEY and CDR2 SVGAGI come from the germline V gene. The CDR3 contains 13 residues. Trimming shortened V by 0 bases and J by 7 bases, and 9 bases separated the two germline ends. The source of this sequence is a man between 65 and 80 years old with active or convalescent COVID-19. The chain carries TRBV6-5 and TRBJ1-1, with a possible D match to TRBD1 (5 bases). Sequenced input: peripheral blood. For the CDR3, the DNA is TGTGCCAGCAGTTACTCGGGGCAGTTTGAAGCTTTCTTT. Encoded protein: CASSYSGQFEAFF.